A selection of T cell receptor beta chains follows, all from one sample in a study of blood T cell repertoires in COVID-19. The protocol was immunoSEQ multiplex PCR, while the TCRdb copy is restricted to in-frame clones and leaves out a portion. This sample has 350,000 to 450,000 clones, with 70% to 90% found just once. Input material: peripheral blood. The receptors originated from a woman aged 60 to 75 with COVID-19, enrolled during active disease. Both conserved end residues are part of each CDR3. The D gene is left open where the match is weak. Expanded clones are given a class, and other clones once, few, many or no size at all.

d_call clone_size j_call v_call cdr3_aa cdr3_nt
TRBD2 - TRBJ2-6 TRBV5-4 CASSTRGAGANVLTF TGTGCCAGCAGCACACGGGGGGCTGGGGCCAACGTCCTGACTTTC
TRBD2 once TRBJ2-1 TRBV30 CAWSVLSGGAEQFF TGTGCCTGGAGTGTACTTTCGGGGGGGGCTGAGCAGTTCTTC
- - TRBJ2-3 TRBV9 CASSTRAGEGGDTQYF TGTGCCAGCAGCACAAGGGCGGGGGAAGGGGGAGATACGCAGTATTTT
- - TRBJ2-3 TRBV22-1 CPGSDERGSTDTQYF TGTCCTGGGAGCGATGAGCGGGGGAGCACAGATACGCAGTATTTT
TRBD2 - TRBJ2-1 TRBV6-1 CASSDGSGGYNEQFF TGTGCCAGCAGTGATGGGAGCGGGGGCTACAATGAGCAGTTCTTC
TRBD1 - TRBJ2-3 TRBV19 CASSIQDRRSTDTQYF TGTGCCAGTAGTATACAGGACAGGAGAAGCACAGATACGCAGTATTTT
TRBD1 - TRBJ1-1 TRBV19 CASRIQGSTEAFF TGTGCCAGTAGAATACAGGGGAGCACTGAAGCTTTCTTT
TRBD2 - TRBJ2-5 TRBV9 CASSAGTSGGSGAETQYF TGTGCCAGCAGCGCGGGGACTAGCGGGGGGTCCGGGGCGGAGACCCAGTACTTC
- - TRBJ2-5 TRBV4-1 CASSQDRGETQYF TGCGCCAGCAGCCAAGATAGGGGCGAGACCCAGTACTTC
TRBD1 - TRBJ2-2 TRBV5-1 CASSLSQGAAGELFF TGCGCCAGCAGCTTGTCACAGGGGGCGGCCGGGGAGCTGTTTTTT
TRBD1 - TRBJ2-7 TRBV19 CASLDRGSHEQYF TGTGCCAGTTTGGACAGGGGATCACACGAGCAGTACTTC
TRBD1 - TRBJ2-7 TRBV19 CASGQAFYEQYF TGTGCCAGCGGACAGGCCTTCTACGAGCAGTACTTC
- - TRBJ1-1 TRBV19 CASTPSLGNTEAFF TGTGCCAGTACCCCCAGCCTAGGAAACACTGAAGCTTTCTTT
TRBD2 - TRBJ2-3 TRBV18 CASSPGGGTDTQYF TGTGCCAGCTCACCGGGAGGGGGCACAGATACGCAGTATTTT
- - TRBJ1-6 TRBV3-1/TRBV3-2 CASSRDTSFVF TGTGCCAGCAGCCGGGACACCTCTTTTGTCTTT
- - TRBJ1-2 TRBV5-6 CASSSGWVNYGYTF TGTGCCAGCAGCTCAGGATGGGTGAACTATGGCTACACCTTC
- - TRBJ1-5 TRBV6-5 CASTLRGNQPQHF TGTGCCAGCACCCTTAGGGGGAACCAGCCCCAGCATTTT
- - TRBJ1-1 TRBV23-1 CASSQSAVCGTEAFF TGCGCCAGCAGTCAATCGGCTGTGTGTGGCACTGAAGCTTTCTTT
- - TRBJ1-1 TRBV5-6 CASSLQGLGTEAFF TGTGCCAGCAGCCTCCAGGGGCTCGGCACTGAAGCTTTCTTT
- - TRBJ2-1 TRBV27 CASASTISRAWNNEQFF TGTGCCAGCGCGTCTACTATAAGTCGCGCGTGGAACAATGAGCAGTTCTTC
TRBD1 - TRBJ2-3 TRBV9 CASSRLQGGTDTQYF TGTGCCAGCAGTCGTTTACAGGGGGGCACAGATACGCAGTATTTT
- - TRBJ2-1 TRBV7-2 CASTWGANEQFF TGTGCCAGCACATGGGGCGCCAATGAGCAGTTCTTC
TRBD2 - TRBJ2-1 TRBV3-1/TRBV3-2 CASSRWGAGGPDFNEQFF TGTGCCAGCAGCCGATGGGGAGCGGGGGGGCCGGATTTTAATGAGCAGTTCTTC
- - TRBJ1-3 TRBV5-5 CASSWAPQGSSGNTIYF TGTGCCAGCAGCTGGGCACCTCAGGGATCCTCTGGAAACACCATATATTTT
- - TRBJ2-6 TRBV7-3 CASSLQEFSGANVLTF TGTGCCAGCAGCCTCCAAGAGTTCTCTGGGGCCAACGTCCTGACTTTC
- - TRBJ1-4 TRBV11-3 CASSPPVRAELFF TGTGCCAGCAGCCCCCCGGTGAGGGCTGAACTGTTTTTT
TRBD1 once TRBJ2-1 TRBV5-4 CASSSQSDRGRGEQFF TGTGCCAGCAGCTCGCAATCCGACAGGGGGAGGGGTGAGCAGTTCTTC
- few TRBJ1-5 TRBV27 CASKGAGFSNQPQHF TGTGCCTCCAAAGGGGCAGGTTTTAGCAATCAGCCCCAGCATTTT
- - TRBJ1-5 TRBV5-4 CASSLGGEYNQPQHF TGTGCCAGCAGCTTGGGCGGAGAATACAATCAGCCCCAGCATTTT
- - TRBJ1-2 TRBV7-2 CASSLILSGYGYTF TGTGCCAGCAGCTTAATCCTGTCAGGGTATGGCTACACCTTC
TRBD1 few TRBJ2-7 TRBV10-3 CAISGQEGQVEQYF TGTGCCATCAGTGGACAAGAGGGACAGGTCGAGCAGTACTTC
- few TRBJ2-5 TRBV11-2 CASSLGAEPRETQYF TGTGCCAGCAGCTTAGGCGCGGAGCCCCGAGAGACCCAGTACTTC
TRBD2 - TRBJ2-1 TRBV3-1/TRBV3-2 CASSQLTGGAGEQFF TGTGCCAGCAGCCAGCTAACCGGGGGGGCAGGTGAGCAGTTCTTC
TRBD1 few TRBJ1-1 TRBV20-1 CSASTLDRRSTEAFF TGCAGTGCTAGTACGTTGGACAGGCGGTCCACTGAAGCTTTCTTT
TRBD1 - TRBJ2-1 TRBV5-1 CASSPSSGTGTYEQFF TGCGCCAGCAGCCCCTCCTCCGGGACAGGGACCTATGAGCAGTTCTTC
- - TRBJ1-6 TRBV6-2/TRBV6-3 CASSPGRGPLHF TGTGCCAGCAGTCCCGGGAGAGGACCCCTCCACTTT
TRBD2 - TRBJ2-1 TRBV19 CASSIFFSGGGLFF TGTGCCAGTAGTATATTCTTTAGCGGGGGGGGTTTGTTCTTC
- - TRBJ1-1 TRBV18 CASSPSQGNEAFF TGTGCCAGCTCACCTTCCCAGGGGAATGAAGCTTTCTTT